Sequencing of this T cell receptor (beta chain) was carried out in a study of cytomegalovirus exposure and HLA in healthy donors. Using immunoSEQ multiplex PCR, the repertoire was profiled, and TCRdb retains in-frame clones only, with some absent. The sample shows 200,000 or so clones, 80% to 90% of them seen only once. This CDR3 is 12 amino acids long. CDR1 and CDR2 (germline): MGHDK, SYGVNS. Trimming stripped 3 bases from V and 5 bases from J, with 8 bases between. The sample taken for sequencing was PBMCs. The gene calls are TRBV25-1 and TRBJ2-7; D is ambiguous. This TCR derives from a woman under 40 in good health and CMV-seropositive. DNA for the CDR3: TGTGCCAGCAGTGACTTAGCTAACGAGCAGTACTTC. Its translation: CASSDLANEQYF.